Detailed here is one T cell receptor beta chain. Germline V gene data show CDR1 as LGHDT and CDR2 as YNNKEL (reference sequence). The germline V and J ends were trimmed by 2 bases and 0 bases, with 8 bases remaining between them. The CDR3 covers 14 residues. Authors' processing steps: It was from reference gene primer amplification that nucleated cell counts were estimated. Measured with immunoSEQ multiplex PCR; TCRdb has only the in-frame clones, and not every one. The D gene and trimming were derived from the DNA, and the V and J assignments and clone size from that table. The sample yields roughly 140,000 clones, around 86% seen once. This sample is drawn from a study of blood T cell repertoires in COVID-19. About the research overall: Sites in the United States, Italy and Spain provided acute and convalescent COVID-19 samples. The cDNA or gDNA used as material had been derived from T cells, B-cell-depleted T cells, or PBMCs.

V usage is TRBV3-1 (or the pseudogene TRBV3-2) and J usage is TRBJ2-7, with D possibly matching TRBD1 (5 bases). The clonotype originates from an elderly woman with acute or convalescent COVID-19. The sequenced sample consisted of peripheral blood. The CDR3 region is CASSQTRVSYEQYF. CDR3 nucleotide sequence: TGTGCCAGCAGCCAAACCAGGGTCTCCTACGAGCAGTACTTC.